Described below is a single TCR beta chain sequence and its context. Its antigen is still unknown. It was with 60 Vbeta and 13 Jbeta primers that the PCR ran. TCRdb's copy holds only in-frame clones and misses some; the assay was immunoSEQ multiplex PCR. Of 120,000 to 150,000 clones in the sample, roughly four fifths were seen once. This record belongs to a study of cytomegalovirus exposure and HLA in healthy donors. Overall study context: Approximately 85 million unique TCRs from HLA-typed donors were held in an early release of data. Study results and limitations: In presence/absence analyses, roughly uniform sequencing depth across donors was assumed.

CDR1 LGHNA and CDR2 YNFKEQ come from the germline V gene. V lost 2 bases and J lost 0; bases outside the gene matches: 8. This CDR3 comprises 19 residues. Sample: PBMCs. This clonotype originated in a male donor in good health and CMV-seronegative. The rearrangement links TRBV4-2 to TRBJ2-4, with 12 bases fitting TRBD2. CDR3 residues: CASSQRASGGVTAKNIQYF. The DNA of the CDR3 is TGTGCCAGCAGCCAACGGGCTAGCGGGGGGGTAACAGCCAAAAACATTCAGTACTTC.